This T cell receptor (beta chain) was captured by sequencing in a study of response to subunit inactivated influenza vaccine. TCRdb reprocessed the RT-PCR reads with MiXCR, giving one entry per CDR3 protein. Found here are around 850,000 distinct CDR3 sequences, roughly 18% of them singletons; the top ten hold approximately 11%. This clonotype came up a few times. Sequencing used PBMCs from blood, obtained approximately 5 days after vaccination. The receptor was derived from a man aged 50 to 59 who received an inactivated influenza vaccine.

The CDR3 spells CSVGLQGASTDTQYF. CDR3 DNA sequence: TGCAGCGTAGGGCTACAGGGGGCGAGCACAGATACGCAGTATTTT. The rearrangement links TRBV29-1 to TRBJ2-3; TRBD1 matches 9 bases. With 6 bases clipped from V and 0 bases from J, the junction kept 7 bases outside the gene matches. Per the germline V gene, CDR1 is SQVTM and CDR2 is ANQGSEA. CDR3 length: 15 residues.